This T cell receptor beta chain emerged from a study of blood T cell repertoires in COVID-19. About the research overall: In each case, the material was cDNA or gDNA derived from T cells, B-cell-depleted T cells, or PBMCs.

With 3 bases clipped from V and 5 bases from J, the junction kept 17 bases outside the gene matches. This CDR3 is 17 amino acids long. Per the germline V gene, CDR1 is DFQATT and CDR2 is SNEGSKA (reference sequence). As originally analysed: The assay estimated nucleated cells by amplifying reference gene primers. Assay used: immunoSEQ multiplex PCR; TCRdb lists only in-frame clones, some missing. V and J calls plus clone size are reproduced from that table; the DNA served to infer D and trimming. The profile shows about 200,000 clones, approximately 83% of them singletons. Participant age was roughly 18 to 95 years, and participants resided in fewer than 25 US areas. Cohort assignment relied on participant-reported clinical history.

The sample taken for sequencing was PBMCs or T cells enriched from blood (not recorded which). V and J are TRBV20-1 and TRBJ2-3, with 7 bases that match TRBD2. The sequence derives from a man in his forties or fifties who had recovered from COVID-19. CDR3 DNA: TGCAGTGCTAGTATCCTTGATGGGCGGGGGAAGCAAGATACGCAGTATTTT. Translating it yields CSASILDGRGKQDTQYF.